This T cell receptor beta chain was sequenced in a study of shared clonotypes between healthy human individuals. Study-wide results and caveats: Relative to memory subsets, naive subsets generally showed larger estimated richness. Non-shared clonotypes had lower generation probabilities than those shared by all four donors.

Notes on this clone: The antigen is not known.

Into CD45RA+ naive and CD45RA-negative memory subsets, the CD4+ cells were split. V lost 4 bases to trimming and J lost 4 bases; unmatched junction nucleotides: 7. The CDR3 sequence is 15 residues long. CDR1 SGHDT and CDR2 YYEEEE come from the germline V gene. Each subset's genomic DNA was split evenly across several immunoSEQ plates. Clones were sequenced by immunoSEQ multiplex PCR, and TCRdb holds only the in-frame ones, with some missing. The sample records 2 million to 2.5 million clones, approximately 95% being singletons. The rearrangement links TRBV5-6 to TRBJ2-2; 7 positions agree with TRBD1. The sequenced sample was naive CD4+ T cells sorted from blood. The subset was: CD45RA+ positively selected. The receptor's source is a man aged 18 to 29 in good health. The CDR3 nucleotides read TGTGCCAGCAGCGTGGGACAGATCAGCACCGGGGAGCTGTTTTTT. It specifies CASSVGQISTGELFF.